Shown below are 29 T cell receptor beta chains from a single sample sequenced in a study of T-cell memory formation after mild COVID-19. Each CDR3 protein is one row after TCRdb ran MiXCR on the 5' RACE reads. The data show about 400,000 distinct CDR3 sequences, 24% seen once. What was sequenced was PBMCs or a T cell subset sorted from them (not recorded which). The receptors stem from an adult woman who had mild COVID-19 (a few samples of this study predate the infection). Cell type and time point are not known.

The chain is built from TRBV3-1 and TRBJ2-5, with D possibly matching TRBD2 (5 bases). The germline CDR1 and CDR2 sequences are LGHDT and YNNKEL (reference sequence). Trimming shortened V by 1 base and J by 0 bases, and 15 bases separated the two germline ends. CDR3 length equals 17 residues. This CDR3 reads CASSQGLERMYQETQYF. CDR3 DNA: TGTGCCAGCAGCCAAGGTTTGGAGCGGATGTACCAAGAGACCCAGTACTTC.

The chain uses TRBV7-2 and TRBJ2-7; D gene uncertain. V gave up 2 bases and J gave up 4 bases, with 6 bases separating them. This CDR3 comprises 12 residues. Germline-derived CDR1 and CDR2 are SGHTA and FQGNSA. Written as DNA, the CDR3 is TGTGCCAGCAGCTTAAGTCTATACGAGCAGTACTTC. Amino acid sequence: CASSLSLYEQYF.

The chain is built from TRBV6-5 and TRBJ2-1; D is tentatively TRBD1 or TRBD2 (5 bases each). This CDR3 is 15 amino acids long. V was trimmed by 8 bases and J by 5 bases, leaving 19 bases between them. In germline, CDR1 is MNHEY, CDR2 SVGAGI. Here the CDR3 DNA reads TGTGCCAGCGGAATGCGGAGGCAGGGAGACAATGAGCAGTTCTTC. Its translation: CASGMRRQGDNEQFF.

The V call is TRBV11-3, the J call TRBJ2-1; D perhaps matches TRBD1 (5 bases). Deletions cut 4 bases from V and 0 bases from J, with 13 bases between. CDR1 is SGHNT, CDR2 YENEEA, per germline. This CDR3 region has 16 residues. CDR3: CASSSQGSSSYNEQFF. DNA of the CDR3: TGTGCCAGCAGCTCCCAGGGATCAAGCTCCTACAATGAGCAGTTCTTC.

The J gene is TRBJ1-1, the V gene TRBV5-5, with D tentatively TRBD1 (5 bases). Deletions cut 0 bases from V and 0 bases from J, with 9 bases between. This CDR3 comprises 15 residues. Germline CDR1 SGHKS, CDR2 YYEKEE (reference sequence). DNA of the CDR3: TGTGCCAGCAGCTTGGGACAGTATTTGAACACTGAAGCTTTCTTT. As protein: CASSLGQYLNTEAFF.

The V gene is TRBV4-3, the J gene TRBJ2-1; 7 bases align to TRBD2. V gave up 0 bases and J gave up 9 bases; unmatched junction bases: 8. This CDR3 is built from 15 residues. Germline CDR1 is LGHNA and CDR2 is YSLEER. The CDR3 bases are TGCGCCAGCAGCCAAGACCCACTAGCGACAGCTGAGCAGTTCTTC. It specifies CASSQDPLATAEQFF.

The genes are TRBV7-2 and TRBJ2-7; D remains ambiguous. V lost 0 bases and J lost 0, with 6 bases in between. CDR1 and CDR2 from the germline V gene are SGHTA and FQGNSA. This CDR3 region has 14 residues. The DNA for the CDR3 is TGTGCCAGCAGCTTAGCTTACAGCTCCTACGAGCAGTACTTC. Translated, it gives CASSLAYSSYEQYF.

This chain links TRBV7-8 with TRBJ2-2, with unresolved D. The germline V and J ends were trimmed by 1 base and 5 bases, with 5 bases remaining between them. The CDR3 loop spans 13 amino acids. The germline V gene has CDR1 SGHVS and CDR2 FQNEAQ. The CDR3 loop is CASSLGITGELFF. The CDR3 DNA is TGTGCCAGCAGCTTAGGGATTACCGGGGAGCTGTTTTTT. Drawing the rest from reference TRBV7-8 and TRBJ2-2, the complete variable domain is GAGVSQSPRYKVAKRGQDVALRCDPISGHVSLFWYQQALGQGPEFLTYFQNEAQLDKSGLPSDRFFAERPEGSVSTLKIQRTQQEDSAVYLCASSLGITGELFFGEGSRLTVL.

The chain has TRBV7-7 and TRBJ2-1, with TRBD2 matching over 12 bases. The CDR3 has 17 residues. The trim removed 5 bases at V and 7 bases at J, leaving 12 bases unmatched. Looked up from germline, CDR1 is SSHAT and CDR2 is FNYEAQ (reference sequence). CDR3 in DNA: TGTGCCAGCAGCCTCGGGCTAGCGGGGGGGCGGGGGAATGAGCAGTTCTTC. This codes for CASSLGLAGGRGNEQFF.

The chain employs TRBV7-9 and TRBJ2-2; no clear D. Germline CDR1 reads SEHNR; CDR2 reads FQNEAQ (reference sequence). CDR3 length: 12 amino acids. Trimming took off 3 bases at V and 7 bases at J, with 6 bases between the two ends. As DNA, the CDR3 is TGTGCCAGCAGCTTTCCAAGCGGGGAGCTGTTTTTT. The encoded protein is CASSFPSGELFF.

The genes are TRBV7-8 and TRBJ1-2, with 10 bases aligning to TRBD1. The CDR3 loop spans 15 amino acids. Germline assignment: CDR1 SGHVS and CDR2 FQNEAQ. The J segment lost 4 bases and the V segment lost 2 bases, leaving 4 bases of the junction unmatched. The CDR3 reads CASSLPGQGIYGYTF. The CDR3 DNA sequence: TGTGCCAGCAGCTTACCGGGACAGGGGATCTATGGCTACACCTTC.

Only a few counts were recorded for this clonotype. The rearrangement uses TRBV2 and TRBJ1-5; unclear D gene. Germline values: CDR1 SNHLY, CDR2 FYNNEI. The V end was cut by 6 bases, the J end by 2 bases, with 8 bases between. The length of the CDR3 is 13 residues. CDR3 in DNA: TGTGCCAGCAGACCCGAGGGCAATCAGCCCCAGCATTTT. As protein: CASRPEGNQPQHF.

This clonotype turned up a few times. V is TRBV19 and J is TRBJ2-7, with a tentative D call TRBD2 (6 bases). The germline V and J ends were trimmed by 3 bases and 6 bases, with 36 bases remaining between them. The CDR3 totals 21 residues. Germline CDR1 and CDR2: LNHDA and SQIVND (reference sequence). The CDR3 region has the DNA TGTGCCAGTAGTATCCGGGGGATCATCAGCACGCCGGACACCCCATCACCCGAGCAGTACTTC. Translation gives CASSIRGIISTPDTPSPEQYF.

CDR3: CASSLRGGLTYEQFF. The CDR3 nucleotides read TGTGCCAGCAGTTTAAGGGGGGGGCTTACGTATGAGCAGTTCTTC. This chain uses TRBV12-3 or TRBV12-4 with TRBJ2-1; tentatively, D is TRBD2 (7 bases). This CDR3 is 15 amino acids long. Between the trimmed V and J ends, which lost 2 bases and 8 bases, there was a span of 16 bases.

Only a few counts were recorded for this clonotype. The chain carries TRBV20-1 and TRBJ1-1; maybe TRBD1 (5 bases). The CDR3 is 12 amino acids. Germline V gene data show CDR1 as DFQATT and CDR2 as SNEGSKA (reference sequence). The V gene lost 3 bases and the J gene lost 10 bases, with 15 bases spanning the gap. The CDR3: CSASEVRERAFF. CDR3 nucleotide sequence: TGCAGTGCTAGTGAAGTCAGGGAGAGAGCTTTCTTT.

The genes are TRBV2 and TRBJ1-2; no reliable D call. Trimming removed 2 bases from V and 0 bases from J, with 13 bases in between. The germline V gene encodes CDR1 SNHLY and CDR2 FYNNEI. The CDR3 length is 16 residues. The CDR3 is CASSEWPEGANYGYTF. In nucleotides, the CDR3 is TGTGCCAGCAGTGAATGGCCGGAGGGAGCTAACTATGGCTACACCTTC.

This clonotype has a count of ten or more. The chain combines TRBV5-1 with TRBJ2-1; D remains ambiguous. The germline CDR1 and CDR2 sequences are SGHRS and YFSETQ. CDR3 size: 12 residues. V lost 1 base and J lost 5, with 4 bases in between. CDR3: CASSLNNNEQFF. As DNA, the CDR3 is TGCGCCAGCAGCTTGAATAACAATGAGCAGTTCTTC.

The chain carries TRBV24-1 and TRBJ2-1, with 12 nucleotides matching TRBD2. The CDR3 length is 16 residues. Germline V gene sequence: CDR1 KGHDR, CDR2 SFDVKD. V was clipped by 5 bases and J by 7 bases; unmatched bases: 8. The CDR3 DNA follows: TGTGCCACCAGTGCCCCGGGACTAGCGGGCGTGAATGAGCAGTTCTTC. Translating gives CATSAPGLAGVNEQFF.

This clonotype was recorded many times. The rearrangement uses TRBV7-9 and TRBJ2-3; perhaps TRBD2 as D (5 bases). Germline V gene sequence: CDR1 SEHNR, CDR2 FQNEAQ (reference sequence). Trimming removed 3 bases from V and 4 bases from J, with 11 bases in between. The CDR3 contains 14 residues. Here the CDR3 reads CASSFSPRADTQYF. The CDR3 DNA sequence: TGTGCCAGCAGCTTCTCCCCGAGGGCAGATACGCAGTATTTT.

This clonotype was counted ten times or more. The chain recombines TRBV14 with TRBJ2-7; TRBD2 matches at 11 bases. The CDR3 spans 14 residues. Looked up from germline, CDR1 is SGHDN and CDR2 is FVKESK. The ends lost 5 bases at V and 1 base at J; junction bases unmatched: 1. CDR3 in amino acids: CASSWTSGSYEQYF. CDR3 in DNA: TGTGCCAGCAGCTGGACTAGCGGGTCCTACGAGCAGTACTTC.

The chain is built from TRBV20-1 and TRBJ1-4, with a tentative D call TRBD1 (5 bases). Germline-derived CDR1 and CDR2 are DFQATT and SNEGSKA (reference sequence). V was pared by 6 bases and J by 0 bases, with 11 bases between. The CDR3 covers 14 residues. The CDR3 coding sequence is TGCAGTGCGCGTGGGACGGCAACTAATGAAAAACTGTTTTTT. Its protein is CSARGTATNEKLFF.

V gene TRBV5-6 combines with J gene TRBJ1-2; the D is unclear. There are 15 residues in the CDR3. Trimming removed 0 bases from V and 4 bases from J, with 13 bases in between. CDR1 is SGHDT, CDR2 YYEEEE, per germline. CDR3 sequence (DNA): TGTGCCAGCAGCTTGGTACCGGACTCCAGCTATGGCTACACCTTC. This gives the protein CASSLVPDSSYGYTF.

There are a few counts of this clonotype. The rearrangement uses TRBV12-3 or TRBV12-4 and TRBJ2-4, with 14 bases fitting TRBD2. The CDR3 runs 17 residues. V gave up 6 bases and J gave up 1 base; unmatched junction bases: 5. The CDR3 DNA sequence: TGTGCCAGCAGCAAGGGACTAGCGGGAGTGGCCAAAAACATTCAGTACTTC. Amino acid sequence: CASSKGLAGVAKNIQYF.

The CDR3 DNA sequence: TGCGCCAGCAGCTTGGGTGTCACCGGCACCGGGGAGCTGTTTTTT. Its translation is CASSLGVTGTGELFF. The chain combines TRBV5-1 with TRBJ2-2; no firm D call. Trimming pared 0 bases from V and 4 bases from J, leaving 10 bases between. The CDR3 contains 15 residues. Germline V gene sequence: CDR1 SGHRS, CDR2 YFSETQ.

The chain is built from TRBV9 and TRBJ1-1; D gene unclear. The CDR3 is 14 amino acids. The germline gives CDR1 SGDLS, CDR2 YYNGEE. The V and J ends lost 4 bases and 1 base respectively, with 11 bases between them. CDR3 loop: CASSIQATNTEAFF. The CDR3 nucleotides read TGTGCCAGCAGCATCCAAGCCACGAACACTGAAGCTTTCTTT. The full variable domain, completed using reference TRBV9 and TRBJ1-1, is DSGVTQTPKHLITATGQRVTLRCSPRSGDLSVYWYQQSLDQGLQFLIQYYNGEERAKGNILERFSAQQFPDLHSELNLSSLELGDSALYFCASSIQATNTEAFFGQGTRLTVV.

This clonotype occurred a few times. CDR3 loop: CASSSGQGKTQYF. The CDR3 coding sequence is TGTGCCAGCAGCTCGGGACAGGGGAAGACCCAGTACTTC. This chain uses TRBV7-7 with TRBJ2-5; 10 nucleotides line up with TRBD1. This CDR3 spans 13 amino acids. Germline lookup yields CDR1 SSHAT and CDR2 FNYEAQ (reference sequence). V lost 4 bases, J lost 6 bases, and 2 bases stayed unmatched.

This clonotype occurred a few times. The chain links TRBV12-3 or TRBV12-4 to TRBJ2-4; no reliable D call. V was clipped by 3 bases and J by 2 bases, with 2 bases between them. The CDR3 length is 12 residues. CDR3 sequence: CASSFPKNIQYF. The DNA for the CDR3 is TGTGCCAGCAGTTTCCCCAAAAACATTCAGTACTTC.

This clonotype was counted a few times. The J gene is TRBJ2-1, the V gene TRBV19; TRBD2 aligns across 9 bases. Germline CDR1 and CDR2: LNHDA and SQIVND (reference sequence). V lost 3 bases to trimming and J lost 8 bases; unmatched junction nucleotides: 2. This CDR3 is built from 13 residues. The CDR3 reads CASSISGSYEQFF. For the CDR3, the DNA is TGTGCCAGTAGTATTAGCGGGAGCTATGAGCAGTTCTTC. Complete variable domain (other parts from reference TRBV19 and TRBJ2-1): DGGITQSPKYLFRKEGQNVTLSCEQNLNHDAMYWYRQDPGQGLRLIYYSQIVNDFQKGDIAEGYSVSREKKESFPLTVTSAQKNPTAFYLCASSISGSYEQFFGPGTRLTVL.

V gene TRBV7-6 combines with J gene TRBJ2-1; tentatively, D is TRBD1 (6 bases). This CDR3 spans 14 amino acids. In germline, CDR1 is SGHVS, CDR2 FNYEAQ. V was cut by 1 base and J by 7 bases, with 11 bases left in between. The CDR3 loop reads CASSLVPGANEQFF. As DNA, the CDR3 is TGTGCCAGCAGCTTAGTGCCAGGGGCGAATGAGCAGTTCTTC. Full variable domain (remainder filled in from reference TRBV7-6 and TRBJ2-1): GAGVSQSPRYKVTKRGQDVALRCDPISGHVSLYWYRQALGQGPEFLTYFNYEAQQDKSGLPNDRFSAERPEGSISTLTIQRTEQRDSAMYRCASSLVPGANEQFFGPGTRLTVL.